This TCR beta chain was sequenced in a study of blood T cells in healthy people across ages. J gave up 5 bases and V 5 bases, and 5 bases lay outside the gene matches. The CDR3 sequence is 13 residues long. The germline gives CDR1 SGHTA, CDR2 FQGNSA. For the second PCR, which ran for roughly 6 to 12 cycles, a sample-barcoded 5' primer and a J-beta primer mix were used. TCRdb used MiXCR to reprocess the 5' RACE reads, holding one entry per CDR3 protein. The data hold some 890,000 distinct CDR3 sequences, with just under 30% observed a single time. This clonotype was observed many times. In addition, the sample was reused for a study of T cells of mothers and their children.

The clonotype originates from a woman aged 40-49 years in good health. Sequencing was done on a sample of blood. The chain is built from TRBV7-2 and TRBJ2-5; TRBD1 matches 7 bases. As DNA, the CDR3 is TGTGCCAGCAGCCCCGGGACAGTGGAGACCCAGTACTTC. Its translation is CASSPGTVETQYF.